This TCR beta chain emerged from a study of cytomegalovirus exposure and HLA in healthy donors. Primers included in the PCR were 60 Vbeta and 13 Jbeta primers. Clones were sequenced by immunoSEQ multiplex PCR, and TCRdb holds only the in-frame ones, with some missing. Found here are approximately 150,000 clones, about 79% of them singletons; the top ten hold less than 2%. Regarding the study as a whole: Cytomegalovirus status was reportedly diagnosed by the classifier with high specificity and sensitivity. A later look showed TCR association rates differing by HLA locus, highest for DRB1 and lowest for HLA-C.

Of note for this clone: Antigen specificity is unknown.

The CDR3 has 17 amino acids. After removal of 4 bases from V and 5 bases from J, the junction contained 14 bases not matched to a gene. CDR1 and CDR2 from the germline V gene are SGHRS and YFSETQ. Though nominally healthy at sampling, donors likely had unrecorded immune exposures. The sequenced sample consisted of PBMCs. This sequence was found in a woman aged 25 to 39 in good health and CMV-seronegative. The chain links TRBV5-1 to TRBJ2-1; 8 bases map to TRBD1. As DNA, the CDR3 is TGCGCCAGCAGCGCGATTTGGACAGGGTTTGGAGACAATGAGCAGTTCTTC. This encodes CASSAIWTGFGDNEQFF.